This TCR beta chain appears in the sequencing data of a study of shared clonotypes between healthy human individuals (dated by TCRdb to about 2020). Context from the whole study: The cohort comprised a couple of women and a few men aged 18 to 49 years. For each donor, CD4 naive and CD4 memory were each run on three plates, CD8 naive on two plates, and CD8 memory on one plate. To estimate repertoire size and how much clonotype sharing occurs between individuals, the study deeply sequenced the blood TCR repertoires of 5 or 6 healthy adults. To increase sequencing depth and limit assay-specific biases, TCR repertoire library preparation and sequencing were carried out by different laboratories using diverse techniques. Between about 0.94 and 8.9 billion PBMCs per donor were obtained by leukapheresis.

Using the deep immunoSEQ assay, TCR CDR3 regions were amplified from genomic DNA by multiplex PCR. Extracted genomic DNA from each cell subset was spread evenly across all wells of several immunoSEQ 96-well plates, with each plate serving as a replicate. For sorted subsets, about 200 ng genomic DNA, equal to tens of thousands of T cell genomes, was loaded into each replicate PCR. Purified libraries were quantified with a Qubit 3.0 fluorometer, sized on a Bioanalyzer 2100, and re-quantified with the KAPA Library Quantification kit. Every immunoSEQ 96-well plate was sequenced on a dedicated single-read 150-cycle Illumina NextSeq 550 flow cell. From the authors' description of their analysis: The immunoSEQ output contained only junctional sequences without quality scores, so filtering could not match that applied to full-length reads. Sequences were annotated with PyIR, a Python wrapper for IgBLAST v1.9, using IMGT germline references to assign V/J genes and CDR3. Reads were removed for weak V/J assignments (E-value above 1e-6), missing CDR3, stop codons, out-of-frame junctions, or ambiguous translated residues. V3J clonotypes were defined by identical inferred V gene, J gene, and CDR3 amino acid sequence. To compute the percentage overlap between repertoires, the number of shared unique clonotypes was divided by the size of the smaller repertoire. RTK rarefaction, the Chao1 estimator, and Recon v2.1 estimates of unobserved clonotypes were used to assess repertoire richness. Generation probabilities were computed with OLGA for all TCRbeta clonotypes obtained by the gDNA method from a handful of donors. Entries here come from immuneACCESS through TCRdb and include only in-frame sequences with V and J called. Some clones fail to appear in such tables; in the studies checked, an unresolved V gene covers under half of the shortfall, and the cause of the remainder is unknown. D and trimming were read from the DNA, whereas the V and J calls and clone size are those reported in that table. Present in this sample are over 2 million clones, over 85% of which were seen just once. The ten most abundant clones make up 1.1% of the sample.

For the CD8 naive samples, CD45RO-negative cells were positively selected for CCR7, yielding a CD45RA+CCR7+ population from which TemRA cells were excluded. Healthy HIV-negative adults with no recently reported acute infections or vaccinations were included as donors. Only Caucasian adults living in Nashville, Tennessee, USA were represented among the donors. Blood was collected by leukapheresis, and PBMCs were isolated by Ficoll-Histopaque density gradient centrifugation and then cryopreserved in liquid nitrogen vapor phase. Purity and quantity of every magnetically sorted T cell population were checked by analytical flow cytometry. Genomic DNA was isolated from each sorted fraction and quantified by UV absorbance on a Nanodrop 2000c. Overall results and qualifications from the work: Across a handful of donors, about 5.2% of naive CD4, approximately 4% of naive CD8, roughly 2.3% of memory CD4, and roughly 0.4% of memory CD8 clonotypes were shared. Even with the large sequencing depth, rarefaction of the sorted-subset datasets indicated that sequencing was incomplete. The genetic and exposure-history diversity represented was limited by the small number of donors. Naive subsets generally had larger estimated clonotype richness than memory subsets did. Sampling was restricted to blood, and TCR repertoires in tissue are likely to differ from TCR repertoires in blood. Compared with non-shared clonotypes, clonotypes shared by all four sorted-subset donors had higher generation probabilities. Based on pairwise subsampling, the degree of clonotype sharing among donors was expected to be affected by sequencing depth.

CDR1 and CDR2, per the germline V gene, are SQVTM and ANQGSEA. Between the V and J ends, shortened by 3 bases and 0 bases respectively, the junction contains 8 bases. There are 14 amino acids in the CDR3, from cysteine to phenylalanine inclusive. Of all the DNA, just the CDR3 is kept, 42 bases in frame from base 1. A note on this clone: Which antigen it targets is not known. No quality values exist for individual bases; no much larger clone is one base distant.

The rearrangement joined TRBV29-1 to TRBJ1-4; 5 matching bases give a weak D call of TRBD1. Sequencing was carried out using naive CD8+ T cells sorted from blood. In light of the paper, this sample's cell subset or site label describes: CD45RA+CCR7+. The TCR comes from a man younger than 35 in good health. The nucleotides are TGCAGCGTTGATGGGGGTACAACTAATGAAAAACTGTTTTTT. This gives the protein CSVDGGTTNEKLFF.